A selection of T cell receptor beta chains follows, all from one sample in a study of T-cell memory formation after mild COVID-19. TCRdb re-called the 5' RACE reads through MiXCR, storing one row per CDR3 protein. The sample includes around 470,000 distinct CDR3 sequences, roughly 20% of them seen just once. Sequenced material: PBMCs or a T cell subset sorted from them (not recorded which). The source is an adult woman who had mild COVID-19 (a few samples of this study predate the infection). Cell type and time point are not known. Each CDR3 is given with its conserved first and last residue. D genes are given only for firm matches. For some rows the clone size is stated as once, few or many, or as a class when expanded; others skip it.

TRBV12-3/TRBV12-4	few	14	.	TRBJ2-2	TGTGCCAGCAGTTTAGTGTGGCAAGGCGGGGAGCTGTTTTTT	CASSLVWQGGELFF
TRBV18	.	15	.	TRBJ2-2	TGTGCCAGCACCGAACAGGGTCAGGGAACCGGGGAGCTGTTTTTT	CASTEQGQGTGELFF
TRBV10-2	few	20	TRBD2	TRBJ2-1	TGCGCCAGCAGTGAGCCTTCGGGACTAGCGGGAAGAATGTGGCCGGATGAGCAGTTCTTC	CASSEPSGLAGRMWPDEQFF
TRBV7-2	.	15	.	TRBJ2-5	TGTGCCAGCAGCTTAGTCGGGAGCAAGGGAGAGACCCAGTACTTC	CASSLVGSKGETQYF
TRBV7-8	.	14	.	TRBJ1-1	TGTGCCAGCAGCTTACGTAACAGAAACACTGAAGCTTTCTTT	CASSLRNRNTEAFF
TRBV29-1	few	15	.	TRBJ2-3	TGCAGCTCGATCGGAGCCCCGGGACCCACAGATACGCAGTATTTT	CSSIGAPGPTDTQYF
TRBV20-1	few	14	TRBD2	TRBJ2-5	TGCAGTGCATCCCCCACTAGCGGCCAAGAGACCCAGTACTTC	CSASPTSGQETQYF
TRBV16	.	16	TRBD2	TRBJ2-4	TGTGCCAGCAGCCAATCCGGCGGGAGGGCCGTAAACATTCAGTACTTC	CASSQSGGRAVNIQYF
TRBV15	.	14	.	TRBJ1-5	TGTGCCACCAGCAGACAAAAGGGGGATCAGCCCCAGCATTTT	CATSRQKGDQPQHF
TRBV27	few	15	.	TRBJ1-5	TGTGCCAGCAGTTCACCTGTTGACAGGTTCCAGCCCCAGCATTTT	CASSSPVDRFQPQHF
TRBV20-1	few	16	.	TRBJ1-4	TGCAGTGCACCACGAATCGGATGGGGGATAGAGGAAAAACTGTTTTTT	CSAPRIGWGIEEKLFF
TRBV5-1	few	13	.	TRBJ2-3	TGCGCCAGCAGCTTGGGGCAGCAGGATACGCAGTATTTT	CASSLGQQDTQYF
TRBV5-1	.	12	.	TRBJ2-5	TGCGCCAGCAGCCAATCCCAGGAGCGGAAGAGATTC	CASSQSQERKRF
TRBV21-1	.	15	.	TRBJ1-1	TGTGCCAGCAGCACCATACAGGGGATGAACACTGAAGCTTTCTTT	CASSTIQGMNTEAFF
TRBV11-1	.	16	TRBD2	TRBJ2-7	TGTGCCAGCAGCTCGCACTCTAGCGGGGGAATCTACGAGCAGTACTTC	CASSSHSSGGIYEQYF
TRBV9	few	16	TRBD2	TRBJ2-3	TGTGCCAGCAGCCCTCGCCCTAGCGGTGCCACAGATACGCAGTATTTT	CASSPRPSGATDTQYF
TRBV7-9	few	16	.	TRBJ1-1	TGTGCCAGCAGCCCAAGGATTGGCAGGGGTGACACTGAAGCTTTCTTT	CASSPRIGRGDTEAFF
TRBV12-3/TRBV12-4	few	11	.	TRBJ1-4	TGTGCCAGTGAACTCAATGCGGGACGGTTTTTT	CASELNAGRFF
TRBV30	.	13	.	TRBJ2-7	TGTGCCGTGAACCGGGACACCTACTACGAGCAGTACTTC	CAVNRDTYYEQYF
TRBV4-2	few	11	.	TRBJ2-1	TGTGCCAGCAGCCAATCGGCGGATCTGTTCTTC	CASSQSADLFF
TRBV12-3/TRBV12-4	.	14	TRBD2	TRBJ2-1	TGTGCCAACTTAGCGGGAGGGAAATACAATGAGCAGTTCTTC	CANLAGGKYNEQFF
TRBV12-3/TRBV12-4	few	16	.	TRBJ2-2	TGTGCCAGCAGTCATATACGACGTGAGAACACCGGGGAGCTGTTTTTT	CASSHIRRENTGELFF
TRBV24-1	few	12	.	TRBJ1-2	TGTGCCACCTCAGCCCTGGGCTATGGCTACACCTTC	CATSALGYGYTF
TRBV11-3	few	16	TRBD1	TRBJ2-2	TGTGCCAGCAACTTACAGGGGTCCCCGAACACCGGGGAGCTGTTTTTT	CASNLQGSPNTGELFF
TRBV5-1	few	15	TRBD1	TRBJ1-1	TGCGCCAGCAGCGGAAGACAGGGTCGGAACACTGAAGCTTTCTTT	CASSGRQGRNTEAFF
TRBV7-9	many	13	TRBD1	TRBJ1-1	TGTGCCAGCAGCTTTGGGACAGCCACTGAAGCTTTCTTT	CASSFGTATEAFF
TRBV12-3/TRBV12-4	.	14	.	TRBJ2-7	TGTGCCAGCAGTATACGGGGGCCTTATGACGAGCAGTACTTC	CASSIRGPYDEQYF
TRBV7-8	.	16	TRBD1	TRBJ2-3	TGTGCCAGCAGCCAATCAGTGGGACAGGGCTTAGATACGCAGTATTTT	CASSQSVGQGLDTQYF
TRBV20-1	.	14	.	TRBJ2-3	TGCAGTGCTCCCGCCCGGTCGGGCGCAGATACGCAGTATTTT	CSAPARSGADTQYF
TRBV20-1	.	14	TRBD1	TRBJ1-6	TGCAGCGAATCGGGACAGCTCAAAAATTCACCCCTCCACTTT	CSESGQLKNSPLHF
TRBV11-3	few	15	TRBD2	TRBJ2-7	TGTGCCAGCAGCTCTTCCGGGACTAGCCTTAGCGAGCAGTACTTC	CASSSSGTSLSEQYF
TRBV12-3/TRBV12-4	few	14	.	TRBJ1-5	TGTGCCAGCAGCCCCGGTTCCAGGGGACAGCCCCAGCATTTT	CASSPGSRGQPQHF
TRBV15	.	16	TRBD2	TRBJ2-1	TGTGCCACCAGCAGAGATCGTCTAGCGGGGGGTCATGAGCAGTTCTTC	CATSRDRLAGGHEQFF
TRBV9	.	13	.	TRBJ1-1	TGTGCCAGCAGCCCGCAGGGTGGGGGTGAAGCTTTCTTT	CASSPQGGGEAFF
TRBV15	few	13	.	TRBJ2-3	TGTGCCACCACCCACAGGGGCACAGATACGCAGTATTTT	CATTHRGTDTQYF
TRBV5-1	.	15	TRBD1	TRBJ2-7	TGCGCCAGCAGCTCACCGGGACAGAAATTTTACGAGCAGTACTTC	CASSSPGQKFYEQYF
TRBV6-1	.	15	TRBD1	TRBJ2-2	TGTGCCAGCAGCCGGGACAGGGTAAACACCGGGGAGCTGTTTTTT	CASSRDRVNTGELFF
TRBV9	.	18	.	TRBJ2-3	TGTGCCAGCAGCGCGGAACTAGGGGCGGGCTCAGGGACAGATACGCAGTATTTT	CASSAELGAGSGTDTQYF
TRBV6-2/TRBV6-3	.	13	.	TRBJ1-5	TGTGCCGCCAGAGCAGGGCTAAATCAGCCCCAGCATTTT	CAARAGLNQPQHF
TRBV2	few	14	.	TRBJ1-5	TGTGCCAGCACTGCGGGGTGGAGAAATCAGCCCCAGCATTTT	CASTAGWRNQPQHF